The sequence of this T cell receptor beta chain was determined in a study of PD-1 blockade in classical Hodgkin lymphoma. CDR3 size: 14 residues. CDR1 MNHNS and CDR2 SASEGT come from the germline V gene. V was cut by 6 bases and J by 3 bases, with 14 bases left in between. As for this clone: Other DNA sequences within the sample encode an identical CDR3.

Profiled with immunoSEQ multiplex PCR; TCRdb holds only in-frame clones, not every one. The sample contains fewer than 25,000 clones, approximately 80% of which appear only once. With no exception, relapse followed autologous stem cell transplantation in all patients, and brentuximab vedotin exposure varied. V usage is TRBV6-1 and J usage is TRBJ2-5; D is possibly TRBD1 (6 bases). The TCR sequence derives from a human donor with classical Hodgkin lymphoma. Sequenced here: peripheral blood mononuclear cells (PBMCs), sampled at baseline. The CDR3 coding sequence is TGTGCCAGCAGGATGGACAGACGAAAAGAGACCCAGTACTTC. It translates to CASRMDRRKETQYF.